This TCR beta chain derives from a study of cytomegalovirus exposure and HLA in healthy donors. V shed 4 bases and J shed 4 bases, with 10 bases lying between them. This CDR3 is built from 13 residues. From germline, CDR1 is MNHEY and CDR2 SVGAGI. PCR involved 60 Vbeta and 13 Jbeta primers. Only in-frame clones appear in the TCRdb table, and some are missing; sequencing was by immunoSEQ multiplex PCR. The sample holds 100,000 to 150,000 clones, 60% to 75% seen once. This clonotype originated in a woman between 50 and 59 years old in good health and CMV-seropositive. V is TRBV6-5 and J is TRBJ1-2; D is possibly TRBD1 (6 bases). Specimen: PBMCs. CDR3 sequence: CASSLQGTYGYTF. CDR3 nucleotide sequence: TGTGCCAGCAGTTTACAGGGCACCTATGGCTACACCTTC.